This is a list of T cell receptor beta chains from one sample in a study of cytomegalovirus exposure and HLA in healthy donors. Using immunoSEQ multiplex PCR, the repertoire was profiled, and TCRdb retains in-frame clones only, with some absent. The sample records more than 85,000 clones, roughly 76% being singletons. Source material: PBMCs. These receptors were obtained from a female donor in good health and CMV-seronegative. Both conserved end residues are part of each CDR3. D genes are given only for firm matches. A row's size may be missing; if present it is once, few, many or a size class.

TRBJ1-4,-,-,TRBV7-9,CASQGPGPGKLFF,TGTGCCAGCCAGGGGCCGGGACCCGGAAAACTGTTTTTT
TRBJ1-1,-,TRBD1,TRBV30,CAWSGDRHEAFF,TGTGCCTGGAGTGGGGACAGACATGAAGCTTTCTTT
TRBJ1-4,-,-,TRBV19,CASMREDGSEKLFF,TGTGCCAGTATGAGGGAGGATGGGAGTGAAAAACTGTTTTTT
TRBJ2-7,-,TRBD1,TRBV2,CASSGDRELSFSYEQYF,TGTGCCAGCAGTGGGGACAGGGAACTATCCTTCTCCTACGAGCAGTACTTC
TRBJ2-5,-,TRBD1,TRBV19,CASSAQGVETQYF,TGTGCCAGTAGTGCACAGGGGGTAGAGACCCAGTACTTC
TRBJ2-4,once,TRBD1,TRBV28,CASTGQGSAKNIQYF,TGTGCCAGCACAGGACAGGGGAGTGCCAAAAACATTCAGTACTTC
TRBJ2-3,-,TRBD1,TRBV6-5,CASSYPGQGRDTQYF,TGTGCCAGCAGTTACCCGGGACAGGGGAGGGATACGCAGTATTTT
TRBJ2-7,few,TRBD2,TRBV5-6,CASSWRLAGPYEQYF,TGTGCCAGCAGCTGGCGACTAGCGGGTCCCTACGAGCAGTACTTC
TRBJ1-1,-,-,TRBV7-2,CASSAPGGGVNTEAFF,TGTGCCAGCAGCGCCCCGGGGGGCGGAGTGAACACTGAAGCTTTCTTT
TRBJ2-3,-,TRBD2,TRBV14,CASSPGTSGRGTDTQYF,TGTGCCAGCAGCCCCGGGACTAGCGGGAGAGGGACAGATACGCAGTATTTT
TRBJ2-6,-,TRBD1,TRBV6-5,CASSYPTGAGANVLTF,TGTGCCAGCAGTTACCCTACAGGGGCTGGGGCCAACGTCCTGACTTTC
TRBJ2-1,-,TRBD2,TRBV4-1,CASSQRGGALDEQFF,TGCGCCAGCAGCCAACGCGGGGGGGCCTTGGATGAGCAGTTCTTC
TRBJ1-4,-,-,TRBV5-4,CASSSQGRGEKLFF,TGTGCCAGCAGCTCACAGGGTCGAGGTGAAAAACTGTTTTTT
TRBJ2-1,-,-,TRBV5-6,CASSLLGVDNEQFF,TGTGCCAGCAGCCTCCTAGGGGTCGACAATGAGCAGTTCTTC
TRBJ2-1,few,TRBD2,TRBV14,CASSQVLAGGNEQFF,TGTGCCAGCAGCCAAGTACTAGCGGGGGGTAATGAGCAGTTCTTC
TRBJ2-7,-,-,TRBV18,CASSLERAARYEQYF,TGTGCCAGCTCACTAGAGCGGGCCGCTCGCTACGAGCAGTACTTC
TRBJ2-7,few,TRBD2,TRBV14,CASSRPGTNIYEQYF,TGTGCCAGCAGCCGCCCCGGGACTAACATCTACGAGCAGTACTTC
TRBJ1-2,-,-,TRBV7-8,CASSPGYDYGYTF,TGTGCCAGCAGCCCCGGGTACGACTATGGCTACACCTTC
TRBJ1-4,-,TRBD1,TRBV28,CASSLGGQGNEKLFF,TGTGCCAGCAGTTTGGGGGGACAGGGTAATGAAAAACTGTTTTTT
TRBJ2-3,-,-,TRBV4-2,CASSQGVGGWAATDTQYF,TGTGCCAGCAGCCAAGGGGTGGGAGGTTGGGCTGCCACAGATACGCAGTATTTT
TRBJ1-3,-,TRBD1,TRBV28,CASSYQDRDGNTIYF,TGTGCCAGCAGTTACCAGGACAGGGACGGAAACACCATATATTTT
TRBJ1-1,few,-,TRBV28,CASSSPAPGGRIIGVEAFF,TGTGCCAGCAGTTCACCCGCCCCGGGGGGGCGCATTATAGGGGTTGAAGCTTTCTTT
TRBJ2-3,-,TRBD2,TRBV4-3,CASSGVGLAGKADTQYF,TGCGCCAGCAGCGGCGTGGGACTAGCGGGGAAGGCAGATACGCAGTATTTT
TRBJ1-2,-,-,TRBV18,CASSPEGAYGYTF,TGTGCCAGCTCACCAGAGGGTGCCTATGGCTACACCTTC
TRBJ2-7,-,-,TRBV28,CASSSPGLPPREQYF,TGTGCCAGCAGTTCCCCAGGACTGCCGCCCCGCGAGCAGTACTTC
TRBJ2-1,many,-,TRBV7-9,CASSALGDNEQFF,TGTGCCAGCAGCGCGCTTGGAGACAATGAGCAGTTCTTC
TRBJ1-4,-,-,TRBV7-9,CASSEDRTNEKLFF,TGTGCCAGCAGCGAAGACAGAACTAATGAAAAACTGTTTTTT
TRBJ1-1,few,-,TRBV6-6,CASSPDRSEAFF,TGTGCCAGCAGCCCAGACAGGTCTGAAGCTTTCTTT
TRBJ2-2,-,TRBD2,TRBV27,CASSFTSGRTLWTGELFF,TGTGCCAGCAGTTTCACTAGCGGGAGGACCTTGTGGACCGGGGAGCTGTTTTTT
TRBJ2-5,-,TRBD1,TRBV7-9,CSSSLGQSRQETQYF,TGTTCCAGCAGCTTGGGACAGTCCCGACAAGAGACCCAGTACTTC
TRBJ1-5,-,TRBD1,TRBV29-1,CSVGIGQGDQPQHF,TGCAGCGTGGGAATCGGACAGGGCGATCAGCCCCAGCATTTT
TRBJ1-2,-,-,TRBV27,CASSLGPLYGYTF,TGTGCCAGCAGTTTGGGGCCCCTCTATGGCTACACCTTC
TRBJ2-7,once,-,TRBV7-8,CASSLGEGFYYEQYF,TGTGCCAGCAGCTTAGGCGAGGGTTTTTACTACGAGCAGTACTTC
TRBJ2-1,-,-,TRBV5-5,CASSLVAQWEQFF,TGTGCCAGCAGCTTGGTGGCTCAATGGGAGCAGTTCTTC
TRBJ1-2,-,-,TRBV28,CASNPGGSYGYTF,TGTGCCAGCAACCCCGGAGGGAGTTATGGCTACACCTTC
TRBJ1-1,-,-,TRBV7-6,CASSSTPGRNTEAFF,TGTGCCAGCAGCTCAACACCGGGGAGGAACACTGAAGCTTTCTTT
TRBJ2-7,-,TRBD1,TRBV5-1,CASSLMAGTGGYEQYF,TGCGCCAGCAGCTTGATGGCCGGGACAGGGGGCTACGAGCAGTACTTC
TRBJ2-3,-,-,TRBV29-1,CSVRLLGGTAADTQYF,TGCAGCGTGCGACTCCTAGGGGGAACGGCGGCAGATACGCAGTATTTT
TRBJ2-2,-,-,TRBV7-6,CASSLLLAENTGELFF,TGTGCCAGCAGCTTACTATTAGCCGAGAACACCGGGGAGCTGTTTTTT
TRBJ2-7,-,-,TRBV11-3,CASSYTGRVGYEQYF,TGTGCCAGCAGTTATACAGGTCGGGTCGGGTACGAGCAGTACTTC
TRBJ2-7,-,-,TRBV7-2,CASSLALPGEHEQYF,TGTGCCAGCAGCTTAGCGCTACCAGGGGAACACGAGCAGTACTTC
TRBJ2-1,-,TRBD2,TRBV7-3,CASSLNRLAGLNEQFF,TGTGCCAGCAGCTTAAACCGGCTAGCGGGCCTCAATGAGCAGTTCTTC
TRBJ2-5,few,TRBD2,TRBV9,CASSPHQLAGGRETQYF,TGTGCCAGCAGCCCACACCAACTAGCGGGAGGGCGGGAGACCCAGTACTTC
TRBJ2-1,-,-,TRBV30,CAWSRGARNEQFF,TGTGCCTGGAGCCGGGGGGCCCGCAATGAGCAGTTCTTC
TRBJ2-3,once,-,TRBV29-1,CSVEGQGTDTQYF,TGCAGCGTTGAAGGACAGGGCACAGATACGCAGTATTTT
TRBJ2-3,-,-,TRBV6-6,CASSYGNVASTDTQYF,TGTGCCAGCAGTTACGGAAACGTAGCGAGCACAGATACGCAGTATTTT
TRBJ1-2,-,-,TRBV10-3,CAISDPGRRGVYGYTF,TGTGCCATCAGTGACCCAGGACGGCGGGGGGTCTATGGCTACACCTTC
TRBJ1-3,-,-,TRBV7-8,CASSLDRALGNTIYF,TGTGCCAGCAGCTTAGACAGGGCCTTAGGAAACACCATATATTTT
TRBJ1-1,-,-,TRBV7-8,CASSLRGGFTEAFF,TGTGCCAGCAGCTTGCGAGGAGGGTTCACTGAAGCTTTCTTT